This TCR beta chain was observed in a study of T cells in Graves' hyperthyroidism and ophthalmopathy. This clonotype came up many times. TCR beta CDR3 regions were amplified from RNA. The primer set for the first-round RT-PCR of the TCR CDR3 was HTBI. TCRdb itself ran the multiplex PCR reads through MiXCR, one entry per CDR3 protein. The data hold over 700,000 distinct CDR3 sequences, with around a sixth observed a single time. The J segment lost 8 bases and the V segment lost 10 bases, leaving 12 bases of the junction unmatched. This CDR3 region has 15 residues. Germline V lookup: CDR1 ENHRY, CDR2 SYGVKD.

Specimen: blood. This receptor was taken from a woman aged 50 to 60 with Graves' hyperthyroidism that later progressed to Graves' ophthalmopathy. V and J are TRBV10-3 and TRBJ2-1, with 12 bases fitting TRBD2. The CDR3 here is CANEGLAGRTDEQFF. In DNA, the CDR3 is TGTGCCAACGAAGGACTAGCGGGGCGGACGGATGAGCAGTTCTTC.